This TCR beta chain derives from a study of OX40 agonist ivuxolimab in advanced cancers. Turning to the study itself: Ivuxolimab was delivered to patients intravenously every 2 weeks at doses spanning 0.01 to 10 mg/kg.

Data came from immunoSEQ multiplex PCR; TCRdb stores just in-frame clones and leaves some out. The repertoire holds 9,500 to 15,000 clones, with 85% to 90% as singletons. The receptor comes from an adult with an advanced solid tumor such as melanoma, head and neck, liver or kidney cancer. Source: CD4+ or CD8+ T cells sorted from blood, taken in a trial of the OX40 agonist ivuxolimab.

DNA for the CDR3: TGTGCCAGCAGCGTAGAGGAGGGACCTTACACAGATACGCAGTATTTT. It specifies CASSVEEGPYTDTQYF. V is TRBV9 and J is TRBJ2-3, with D possibly matching TRBD2 (6 bases). The length of the CDR3 is 16 residues. Germline V gene data show CDR1 as SGDLS and CDR2 as YYNGEE. With 0 bases removed from V and 2 bases from J, the gap between germline ends came to 13 bases.